Presented here are 15 T cell receptor beta chains from one specimen sequenced in a study of T cells in Graves' hyperthyroidism and ophthalmopathy. It was RNA transcripts that yielded the amplified TCR beta CDR3 regions. HTBI primers were the set used in a first-round RT-PCR of the TCR CDR3. TCRdb called the multiplex PCR reads again in MiXCR, with one record for every CDR3 protein. The sample shows roughly 720,000 distinct CDR3 sequences, 17% of them seen only once. Sequencing was done on a sample of blood. All receptors derive from a man aged 45 to 65 with Graves' hyperthyroidism.

This clonotype was counted only a few times. This chain uses TRBV2 with TRBJ2-5, with D possibly matching TRBD1 (5 bases). This CDR3 spans 14 amino acids. Between the trimmed V and J ends, which lost 6 bases and 3 bases, there was a span of 14 bases. CDR1 is SNHLY and CDR2 is FYNNEI in the germline V gene. The CDR3 nucleotides read TGTGCCAGCAGGGCCGGACACGGAGAAGAGACCCAGTACTTC. Translation gives CASRAGHGEETQYF.

In this sample, this clonotype turned up many times. V gene TRBV5-5 combines with J gene TRBJ1-1; unclear D gene. There are 14 residues in the CDR3. V was clipped by 0 bases and J by 4 bases, with 10 bases between them. Germline V lookup: CDR1 SGHKS, CDR2 YYEKEE (reference sequence). As DNA, the CDR3 is TGTGCCAGCAGCTTGGTCGCAGATCCCACTGAAGCTTTCTTT. Encoded protein: CASSLVADPTEAFF. Drawing the rest from reference TRBV5-5 and TRBJ1-1, the complete variable domain is DAGVTQSPTHLIKTRGQQVTLRCSPISGHKSVSWYQQVLGQGPQFIFQYYEKEERGRGNFPDRFSARQFPNYSSELNVNALLLGDSALYLCASSLVADPTEAFFGQGTRLTVV.

This chain connects TRBV13 to TRBJ2-1, with 9 bases matching TRBD2. Germline V CDR1 and CDR2: PRHDT, FYEKMQ (reference sequence). The V gene end was trimmed by 5 bases and the J gene end by 9 bases; junction bases not matched to a gene: 5. The CDR3 runs to 13 residues. DNA of the CDR3: TGTGCCAGCAGCCATAGCGGGAGCGGTGAGCAGTTCTTC. It yields the protein CASSHSGSGEQFF.

In regard to this clonotype: At one end, the junction sequence differs from germline, possibly due to a read error. The chain joins TRBV20-1 to TRBJ2-7; D is possibly TRBD2 (5 bases). From germline, CDR1 is DFQATT and CDR2 SNEGSKA (reference sequence). The CDR3 extends over 14 amino acids. The CDR3 reads CSTRDPTASYEQYF. CDR3 coding DNA: TGCAGTACTAGAGATCCTACGGCTTCCTACGAGCAGTACTTC.

This clonotype was counted a few times. The chain has TRBV29-1 and TRBJ2-2, with unresolved D. The CDR3 totals 13 residues. The germline V gene has CDR1 SQVTM and CDR2 ANQGSEA. Deletions cut 0 bases from V and 7 bases from J, with 9 bases between. CDR3 in amino acids: CSVEDQANGELFF. In nucleotides, the CDR3 is TGCAGCGTTGAAGATCAGGCAAACGGGGAGCTGTTTTTT.

This clonotype was detected only a few times. The J gene is TRBJ2-3, the V gene TRBV6-6, with TRBD2 matching 10 bases. Germline CDR1 MNHNY, CDR2 SVGAGI (reference sequence). The CDR3 loop spans 20 amino acids. Unmatched junction bases numbered 13, after V lost 0 bases and J lost 1 base. For the CDR3, the DNA is TGTGCCAGCAGTTACTCGACGGCTAGCGGGAGACAAAGAGGCACAGATACGCAGTATTTT. Protein sequence: CASSYSTASGRQRGTDTQYF.

This clonotype was observed many times. The rearrangement joins TRBV7-2 to TRBJ2-7, with TRBD1 matching over 7 bases. The V gene's germline CDR1 is SGHTA and CDR2 FQGNSA. This CDR3 region has 12 residues. J was trimmed by 5 bases and V by 3 bases; bases with no gene match: 1. The CDR3 region has the DNA TGTGCCAGCAGCTTTACAGGGGACGAGCAGTACTTC. Protein product: CASSFTGDEQYF.

This clonotype was seen repeatedly, ten times or more. V is TRBV29-1 and J is TRBJ2-3, with 8 bases identical to TRBD2. Germline loops: CDR1 SQVTM, CDR2 ANQGSEA. The CDR3 is 15 amino acids. The V gene end was trimmed by 0 bases and the J gene end by 4 bases; junction bases not matched to a gene: 6. The chain's CDR3 is CSVEDSSGSADTQYF. DNA for the CDR3: TGCAGCGTTGAAGATTCCAGCGGGAGTGCAGATACGCAGTATTTT.

The chain joins TRBV28 to TRBJ2-7, with D unresolved. V was clipped by 7 bases and J by 1 base, with 14 bases between them. This CDR3 is built from 14 residues. Germline V gives CDR1 MDHEN, CDR2 SYDVKM. The CDR3 loop reads CASNGQERSYEQYF. DNA for the CDR3: TGTGCCAGCAATGGTCAGGAGAGATCCTACGAGCAGTACTTC. Together with reference TRBV28 and TRBJ2-7, the CDR3 gives the full variable domain: DVKVTQSSRYLVKRTGEKVFLECVQDMDHENMFWYRQDPGLGLRLIYFSYDVKMKEKGDIPEGYSVSREKKERFSLILESASTNQTSMYLCASNGQERSYEQYFGPGTRLTVT.

In this sample, this clonotype turned up many times. This chain connects TRBV2 to TRBJ1-6; TRBD1 might be the D (5 bases). This CDR3 comprises 15 residues. CDR1 and CDR2 from the germline V gene are SNHLY and FYNNEI. Between the trimmed V and J ends, which lost 7 bases and 7 bases, there was a span of 17 bases. CDR3 loop: CASTAQALSNSPLHF. CDR3 sequence (DNA): TGTGCCAGCACCGCACAGGCCCTTTCAAATTCACCCCTCCACTTT.

CDR3 DNA: TGTGCCAGCAGCTTAGCGGGACAGGGGGCTCACGAGCAGTACTTC. Its protein is CASSLAGQGAHEQYF. This chain connects TRBV7-2 to TRBJ2-7; 12 nucleotides line up with TRBD1. The CDR3 totals 15 residues. The V gene end was trimmed by 0 bases and the J gene end by 5 bases; junction bases not matched to a gene: 2. Germline assignment: CDR1 SGHTA and CDR2 FQGNSA. The full variable domain, rest sourced from reference TRBV7-2 and TRBJ2-7, is GAGVSQSPSNKVTEKGKDVELRCDPISGHTALYWYRQSLGQGLEFLIYFQGNSAPDKSGLPSDRFSAERTGGSVSTLTIQRTQQEDSAVYLCASSLAGQGAHEQYFGPGTRLTVT.

This clonotype was seen many times. The CDR3 DNA follows: TGTGCCTGGAGATTTCAGCGCATACTAGCGGGAGTCGGAGAGACCCAGTACTTC. Translating it yields CAWRFQRILAGVGETQYF. This rearrangement joins TRBV30 to TRBJ2-5; 11 bases match TRBD2. Germline V CDR1 and CDR2: GTSNPN, SVGIG (reference sequence). V trimming: 3 bases; J trimming: 4 bases; junction bases outside the gene matches: 16. The CDR3 is 18 residues long.

This clonotype was seen a handful of times. This could be a read error, since a much larger clone is one nucleotide away. The rearrangement joins TRBV2 to TRBJ2-3; possibly TRBD1 for D (5 bases). There are 16 residues in the CDR3. V was shortened by 1 base and J by 4 bases, with 15 bases between the two germline ends. Germline V gives CDR1 SNHLY, CDR2 FYNNEI. CDR3: CASSEGAGPYADTQYF. The DNA of the CDR3 is TGTGCCAGCAGTGAAGGGGCAGGGCCATATGCAGATACGCAGTATTTT.

This clonotype was recorded a few times. V usage is TRBV3-1 and J usage is TRBJ1-1, with D perhaps matching TRBD1 (5 bases). The CDR3 is made up of 15 amino acids. Trimming left V 3 bases short and J 4 bases short, with 15 bases between. Germline CDR1 LGHDT, CDR2 YNNKEL (reference sequence). CDR3 in amino acids: CASSHLAGPITEAFF. CDR3 in DNA: TGTGCCAGCAGCCATCTGGCAGGGCCGATCACTGAAGCTTTCTTT.

In this sample, this clonotype turned up many times. The chain recombines TRBV27 with TRBJ2-1; D tentatively fits TRBD1 or TRBD2 (6 bases each). Germline loops: CDR1 MNHEY, CDR2 SMNVEV (reference sequence). This CDR3 region has 15 residues. Trimming cost V 2 bases and J 7 bases, with 15 bases left between them. The CDR3 DNA reads as TGTGCCAGCAGTTTAGGGGGGCTGCTAGTTAATGAGCAGTTCTTC. It yields the protein CASSLGGLLVNEQFF.